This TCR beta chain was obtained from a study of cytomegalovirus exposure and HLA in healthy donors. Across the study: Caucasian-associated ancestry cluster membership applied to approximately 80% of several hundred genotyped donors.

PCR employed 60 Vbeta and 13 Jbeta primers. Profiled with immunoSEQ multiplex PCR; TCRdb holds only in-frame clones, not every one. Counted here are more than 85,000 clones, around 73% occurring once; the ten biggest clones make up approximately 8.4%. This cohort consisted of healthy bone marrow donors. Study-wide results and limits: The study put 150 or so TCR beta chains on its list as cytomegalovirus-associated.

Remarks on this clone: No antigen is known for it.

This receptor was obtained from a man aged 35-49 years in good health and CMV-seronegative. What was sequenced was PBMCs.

The CDR3 DNA is TGCGCCAGCAGCCAAGAGGTGGGCTATGAGCAGTTCTTC. It specifies CASSQEVGYEQFF. This chain uses TRBV4-3 with TRBJ2-1; D remains ambiguous. The CDR3 spans 13 residues. From germline, CDR1 is LGHNA and CDR2 YSLEER. The V gene lost 0 bases and the J gene lost 8 bases, with 8 bases spanning the gap.